The rows below give T cell receptor beta chains drawn from one sample of a study of blood T cell repertoires in COVID-19. Sequencing was performed with immunoSEQ multiplex PCR; in TCRdb, only in-frame clones are kept and a portion is missing. The table has 100,000 to 150,000 clones, approximately 90% seen once. Sequencing was performed on peripheral blood. Receptors were obtained from a man aged 70-80 years with active COVID-19. Each CDR3 is given with its conserved first and last residue. D genes are given only for firm matches. Expanded clones get a size class; other rows say once, few or many, or leave the size out.

D gene: TRBD1; J gene: TRBJ1-6; CDR3 length: 19; clone size: once; V gene: TRBV19; CDR3 protein: CASSMEDRGLRIRGSPLHF; CDR3 DNA: TGTGCCAGTAGTATGGAGGACAGGGGGCTCCGGATTAGGGGTTCACCCCTCCACTTT
D gene: TRBD2; J gene: TRBJ2-6; CDR3 length: 15; clone size: few; V gene: TRBV6-5; CDR3 protein: CATREGGSGANVLTF; CDR3 DNA: TGTGCCACCCGGGAGGGGGGATCTGGGGCCAACGTCCTGACTTTC
D gene: TRBD1; J gene: TRBJ1-5; CDR3 length: 13; clone size: -; V gene: TRBV19; CDR3 protein: CASKDRALQPQHF; CDR3 DNA: TGTGCCAGCAAGGACAGGGCTCTTCAGCCCCAGCATTTT
D gene: -; J gene: TRBJ1-3; CDR3 length: 13; clone size: -; V gene: TRBV30; CDR3 protein: CASPGRAGNTIYF; CDR3 DNA: TGTGCCTCTCCCGGCAGGGCTGGAAACACCATATATTTT
D gene: -; J gene: TRBJ2-2; CDR3 length: 13; clone size: -; V gene: TRBV7-6; CDR3 protein: CASSLRSTGELFF; CDR3 DNA: TGTGCCAGCAGCTTGAGGAGCACCGGGGAGCTGTTTTTT
D gene: TRBD1; J gene: TRBJ1-2; CDR3 length: 15; clone size: -; V gene: TRBV28; CDR3 protein: CASRSGDRGKGGYTF; CDR3 DNA: TGTGCCAGCAGGTCCGGGGACAGGGGGAAAGGTGGCTACACCTTC
D gene: TRBD1; J gene: TRBJ1-4; CDR3 length: 15; clone size: -; V gene: TRBV4-1; CDR3 protein: CASSQVGQGKGKLFF; CDR3 DNA: TGCGCCAGCAGCCAAGTCGGACAGGGTAAGGGAAAACTGTTTTTT
D gene: -; J gene: TRBJ2-3; CDR3 length: 16; clone size: -; V gene: TRBV5-6; CDR3 protein: CASSLNAHPSTDTQYF; CDR3 DNA: TGTGCCAGCAGCTTGAACGCGCATCCTAGCACAGATACGCAGTATTTT
D gene: -; J gene: TRBJ2-4; CDR3 length: 15; clone size: -; V gene: TRBV4-1; CDR3 protein: CASSQAGIAKNIQYF; CDR3 DNA: TGCGCCAGCAGCCAAGCGGGTATAGCCAAAAACATTCAGTACTTC
D gene: TRBD1; J gene: TRBJ2-2; CDR3 length: 17; clone size: -; V gene: TRBV19; CDR3 protein: CASSVLGQGAGTGELFF; CDR3 DNA: TGTGCCAGTAGTGTCTTAGGACAGGGGGCTGGCACCGGGGAGCTGTTTTTT
D gene: TRBD2; J gene: TRBJ2-1; CDR3 length: 20; clone size: -; V gene: TRBV11-3; CDR3 protein: CASSSRGGLAGASSYNEQFF; CDR3 DNA: TGTGCCAGCAGCTCTCGAGGTGGACTAGCGGGAGCCTCATCCTACAATGAGCAGTTCTTC
D gene: TRBD1; J gene: TRBJ2-1; CDR3 length: 15; clone size: -; V gene: TRBV5-6; CDR3 protein: CASSLVTGGRGEQFF; CDR3 DNA: TGTGCCAGCAGCTTGGTGACAGGGGGTAGAGGTGAGCAGTTCTTC
D gene: TRBD1; J gene: TRBJ2-5; CDR3 length: 15; clone size: -; V gene: TRBV2; CDR3 protein: CASSAPTGYQETQYF; CDR3 DNA: TGTGCCAGCAGTGCCCCGACAGGGTACCAAGAGACCCAGTACTTC
D gene: TRBD1; J gene: TRBJ2-5; CDR3 length: 14; clone size: -; V gene: TRBV5-1; CDR3 protein: CASSLGDSQETQYF; CDR3 DNA: TGCGCCAGCAGCTTGGGGGACAGTCAAGAGACCCAGTACTTC
D gene: -; J gene: TRBJ1-6; CDR3 length: 18; clone size: -; V gene: TRBV14; CDR3 protein: CASSQEGAGVLRNSPLHF; CDR3 DNA: TGTGCCAGCAGCCAAGAAGGGGCAGGGGTCTTAAGGAATTCACCCCTCCACTTT
D gene: -; J gene: TRBJ1-1; CDR3 length: 12; clone size: -; V gene: TRBV3-1/TRBV3-2; CDR3 protein: CASRGGGTEAFF; CDR3 DNA: TGTGCCAGCAGGGGGGGTGGCACTGAAGCTTTCTTT
D gene: -; J gene: TRBJ2-1; CDR3 length: 12; clone size: -; V gene: TRBV28; CDR3 protein: CASSTRGNEQFF; CDR3 DNA: TGTGCCAGCAGTACACGAGGGAATGAGCAGTTCTTC
D gene: TRBD2; J gene: TRBJ2-1; CDR3 length: 13; clone size: -; V gene: TRBV5-5; CDR3 protein: CATRLALYNEQFF; CDR3 DNA: TGTGCCACCCGACTAGCCCTTTACAATGAGCAGTTCTTC
D gene: -; J gene: TRBJ1-1; CDR3 length: 14; clone size: -; V gene: TRBV7-9; CDR3 protein: CASSSGDTDTEAFF; CDR3 DNA: TGTGCCAGCAGCTCAGGGGATACGGACACTGAAGCTTTCTTT
D gene: -; J gene: TRBJ1-5; CDR3 length: 11; clone size: -; V gene: TRBV20-1; CDR3 protein: CSAGGEQPQHF; CDR3 DNA: TGCAGTGCTGGTGGGGAGCAGCCCCAGCATTTT
D gene: -; J gene: TRBJ2-3; CDR3 length: 16; clone size: -; V gene: TRBV18; CDR3 protein: CASSPIGVTSTDTQYF; CDR3 DNA: TGTGCCAGCTCACCAATTGGCGTGACTAGCACAGATACGCAGTATTTT
D gene: -; J gene: TRBJ2-3; CDR3 length: 16; clone size: -; V gene: TRBV7-9; CDR3 protein: CASSLVVGGSTDTQYF; CDR3 DNA: TGTGCCAGCAGCTTAGTGGTGGGGGGAAGCACAGATACGCAGTATTTT
D gene: TRBD1; J gene: TRBJ2-4; CDR3 length: 14; clone size: -; V gene: TRBV24-1; CDR3 protein: CATSPPGTENIQYF; CDR3 DNA: TGTGCCACAAGTCCCCCCGGGACAGAAAACATTCAGTACTTC
D gene: -; J gene: TRBJ2-2; CDR3 length: 15; clone size: once; V gene: TRBV3-1/TRBV3-2; CDR3 protein: CASSPQALNTGELFF; CDR3 DNA: TGTGCCAGCAGCCCCCAGGCTCTAAACACCGGGGAGCTGTTTTTT